The 13 T cell receptor beta chains presented below share a single source sample, sequenced in a study of blood T cell repertoires in COVID-19. Assay used: immunoSEQ multiplex PCR; TCRdb lists only in-frame clones, some missing. The sample lists fewer than 250,000 clones, 84% occurring once. The sample taken for sequencing was peripheral blood. These receptors all stem from a man aged 45-65 years with acute or convalescent COVID-19.

The chain carries TRBV19 and TRBJ2-1; possible D gene TRBD1, 6 bases. Germline values: CDR1 LNHDA, CDR2 SQIVND (reference sequence). The V end lost 4 bases, the J end lost 6 bases, and 10 bases lay between the germline ends. The CDR3 consists of 13 residues. Here the CDR3 DNA reads TGTGCCAGTAGTACACTAGGGGGCAATGAGCAGTTCTTC. Translated, it gives CASSTLGGNEQFF.

J is TRBJ2-7 and V is TRBV2; D is perhaps TRBD2 (7 bases). The CDR3 is 13 residues long. Germline values: CDR1 SNHLY, CDR2 FYNNEI. Trimming left V 7 bases short and J 2 bases short, with 12 bases between. The CDR3 region has the DNA TGTGCCAGCAACAGGGAGGGAGCCTACGAGCAGTACTTC. This codes for CASNREGAYEQYF.

This clone was recorded many times. The chain couples TRBV2 to TRBJ1-6; 8 bases are shared with TRBD1. Trimming at V came to 6 bases and at J to 7 bases, leaving 5 bases not matched to a gene. There are 14 residues in the CDR3. The germline CDR1 and CDR2 sequences are SNHLY and FYNNEI. The CDR3, as DNA: TGTGCCAGCAGGGACCGGACAGGGAATTCACCCCTCCACTTT. Translating gives CASRDRTGNSPLHF. Using reference TRBV2 and TRBJ1-6 for the parts outside the CDR3, the full variable domain is EPEVTQTPSHQVTQMGQEVILRCVPISNHLYFYWYRQILGQKVEFLVSFYNNEISEKSEIFDDQFSVERPDGSNFTLKIRSTKLEDSAMYFCASRDRTGNSPLHFGNGTRLTVT.

The chain uses TRBV14 and TRBJ2-7; TRBD1 is a possible D gene (6 bases). The CDR3 runs 14 residues. Germline V gene sequence: CDR1 SGHDN, CDR2 FVKESK. V was trimmed by 7 bases and J by 0 bases, leaving 13 bases between them. CDR3 protein: CASKRTENSYEQYF. CDR3 nucleotide sequence: TGTGCCAGCAAGAGGACAGAAAACTCCTACGAGCAGTACTTC.

The chain carries TRBV9 and TRBJ1-6; D unclear. V was shortened by 0 bases and J by 8 bases, with 21 bases between the two germline ends. This CDR3 contains 18 residues. Germline V lookup: CDR1 SGDLS, CDR2 YYNGEE. CDR3 protein: CASSVGAGGRSWDSPLHF. In nucleotides, the CDR3 is TGTGCCAGCAGCGTAGGGGCAGGAGGTCGCTCTTGGGATTCACCCCTCCACTTT.

Only one count was recorded for this clone. The sample holds other DNA sequences that translate to the same CDR3. J is TRBJ2-2 and V is TRBV24-1, with D hard to call. The CDR3 runs to 16 residues. Germline assignment: CDR1 KGHDR and CDR2 SFDVKD. The V and J ends lost 3 bases and 0 bases respectively, with 10 bases between them. The CDR3 bases are TGTGCCACCAGTGATCCGAGAAGAGCGAACACCGGGGAGCTGTTTTTT. Amino acid sequence: CATSDPRRANTGELFF.

This chain connects TRBV6-4 to TRBJ2-5; D gene ambiguous. There are 13 residues in the CDR3. V lost 6 bases, J lost 1 base, and 9 bases lay in between. Per the germline V gene, CDR1 is MRHNA and CDR2 is SNTAGT. The CDR3 nucleotides read TGTGCCAGCAGCCATACAGTCCAAGAGACCCAGTACTTC. As protein: CASSHTVQETQYF.

The chain is built from TRBV18 and TRBJ1-3, with 10 bases lining up with TRBD1. V was pared by 5 bases and J by 5 bases, with 12 bases of the junction left unmatched. Germline V lookup: CDR1 KGHSH, CDR2 LQKENI. The CDR3 is made up of 17 amino acids. The CDR3 sequence: CASSEYRDRGSRNTIYF. CDR3 coding DNA: TGTGCCAGCTCAGAATACCGGGACAGGGGATCCAGAAACACCATATATTTT. The complete variable domain, with remaining parts taken from reference TRBV18 and TRBJ1-3, reads NAGVMQNPRHLVRRRGQEARLRCSPMKGHSHVYWYRQLPEEGLKFMVYLQKENIIDESGMPKERFSAEFPKEGPSILRIQQVVRGDSAAYFCASSEYRDRGSRNTIYFGEGSWLTVV.

This clone has just a few counts. This rearrangement joins TRBV6-5 to TRBJ1-2, with 7 bases matching TRBD1. CDR1 and CDR2 from the germline V gene are MNHEY and SVGAGI. CDR3 length: 14 residues. J gave up 5 bases and V 2 bases, and 5 bases lay outside the gene matches. CDR3 nucleotide sequence: TGTGCCAGCAGTTACCTGACAGGGCGATATGGCTACACCTTC. Amino acid sequence: CASSYLTGRYGYTF.

V usage is TRBV4-2 and J usage is TRBJ2-2, with 7 bases identical to TRBD1. This CDR3 is built from 17 residues. Germline V gene sequence: CDR1 LGHNA, CDR2 YNFKEQ. Unmatched junction bases numbered 6, after V lost 0 bases and J lost 2 bases. In DNA form, the CDR3 reads TGTGCCAGCAGCCAAGACCCCGGGACAGCAAACACCGGGGAGCTGTTTTTT. Encoded protein: CASSQDPGTANTGELFF.

This clone has more than one count but fewer than ten. This chain links TRBV28 with TRBJ2-1, with D hard to call. CDR3 length equals 14 residues. The germline V gene encodes CDR1 MDHEN and CDR2 SYDVKM. With 5 bases removed from V and 4 bases from J, the gap between germline ends came to 12 bases. CDR3 amino acids: CASSQLGGYNEQFF. The CDR3 DNA is TGTGCCAGCAGTCAATTAGGCGGATACAATGAGCAGTTCTTC.

The V and J genes are TRBV7-2 and TRBJ2-1; TRBD1 matches at 8 bases. In germline, CDR1 is SGHTA, CDR2 FQGNSA. The ends lost 2 bases at V and 3 bases at J; junction bases unmatched: 6. CDR3 length: 16 residues. The CDR3 region is CASSLRATGVYNEQFF. The CDR3 nucleotides read TGTGCCAGCAGCTTAAGAGCGACAGGGGTCTACAATGAGCAGTTCTTC.

The chain links TRBV6-5 to TRBJ1-1, with D possibly being TRBD1 (5 bases). The V gene lost 2 bases and the J gene lost 5 bases, with 12 bases spanning the gap. This CDR3 has 14 residues. The germline V gene encodes CDR1 MNHEY and CDR2 SVGAGI. The CDR3 reads CASSYRAGSTEAFF. DNA of the CDR3: TGTGCCAGCAGTTACCGGGCAGGGTCAACTGAAGCTTTCTTT.